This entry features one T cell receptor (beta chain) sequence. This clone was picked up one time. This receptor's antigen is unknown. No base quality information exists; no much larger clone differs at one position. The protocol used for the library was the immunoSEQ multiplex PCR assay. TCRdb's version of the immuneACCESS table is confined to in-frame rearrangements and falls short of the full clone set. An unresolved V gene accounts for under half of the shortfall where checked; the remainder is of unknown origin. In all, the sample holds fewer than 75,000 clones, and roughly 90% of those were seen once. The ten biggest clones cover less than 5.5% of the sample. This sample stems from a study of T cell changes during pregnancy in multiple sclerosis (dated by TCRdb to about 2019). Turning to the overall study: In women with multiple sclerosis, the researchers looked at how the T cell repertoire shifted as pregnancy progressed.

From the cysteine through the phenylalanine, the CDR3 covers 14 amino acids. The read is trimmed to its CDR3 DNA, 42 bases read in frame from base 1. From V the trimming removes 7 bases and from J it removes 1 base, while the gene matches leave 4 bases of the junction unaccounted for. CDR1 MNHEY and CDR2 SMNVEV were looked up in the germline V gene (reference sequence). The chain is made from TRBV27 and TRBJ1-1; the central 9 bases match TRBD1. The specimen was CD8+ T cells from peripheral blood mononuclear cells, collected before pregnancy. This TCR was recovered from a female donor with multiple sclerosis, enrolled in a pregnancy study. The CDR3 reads CASIQTGGNTEAFF. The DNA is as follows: TGTGCCAGCATCCAGACAGGGGGGAACACTGAAGCTTTCTTT.